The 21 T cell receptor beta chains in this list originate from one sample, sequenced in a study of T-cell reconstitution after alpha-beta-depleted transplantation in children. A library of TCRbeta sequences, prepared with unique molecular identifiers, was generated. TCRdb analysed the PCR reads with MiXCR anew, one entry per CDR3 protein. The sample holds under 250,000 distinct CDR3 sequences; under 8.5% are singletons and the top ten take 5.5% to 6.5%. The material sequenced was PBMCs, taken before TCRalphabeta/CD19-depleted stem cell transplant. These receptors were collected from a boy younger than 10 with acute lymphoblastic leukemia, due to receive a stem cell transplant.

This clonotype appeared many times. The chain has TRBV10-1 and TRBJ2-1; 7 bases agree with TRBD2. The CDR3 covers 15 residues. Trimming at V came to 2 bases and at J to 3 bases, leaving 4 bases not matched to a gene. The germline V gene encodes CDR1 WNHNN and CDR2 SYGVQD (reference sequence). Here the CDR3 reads CASSETGGGYNEQFF. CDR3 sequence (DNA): TGCGCCAGCAGTGAGACGGGGGGTGGCTACAATGAGCAGTTCTTC.

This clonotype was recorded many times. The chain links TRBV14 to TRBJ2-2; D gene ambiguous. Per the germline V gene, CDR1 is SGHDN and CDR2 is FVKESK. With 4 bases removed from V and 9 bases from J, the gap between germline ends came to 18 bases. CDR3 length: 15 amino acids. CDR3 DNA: TGTGCCAGCAGCCCGGTCCGCCAATTTGCCCGGGAGCTGTTTTTT. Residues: CASSPVRQFARELFF.

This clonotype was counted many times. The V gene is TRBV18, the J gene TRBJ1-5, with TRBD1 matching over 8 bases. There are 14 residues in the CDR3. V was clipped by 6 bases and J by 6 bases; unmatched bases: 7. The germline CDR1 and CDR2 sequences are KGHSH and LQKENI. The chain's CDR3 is CASSQDRDGQPQHF. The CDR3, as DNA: TGTGCCAGCTCCCAGGACAGGGACGGTCAGCCCCAGCATTTT.

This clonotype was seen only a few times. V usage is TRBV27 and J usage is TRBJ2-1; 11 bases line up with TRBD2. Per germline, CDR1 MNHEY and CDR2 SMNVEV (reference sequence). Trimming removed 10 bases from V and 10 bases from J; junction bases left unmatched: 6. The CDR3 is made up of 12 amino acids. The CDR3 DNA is TGTGCCACCGTAGCGGGAGGGGGGGAGCAGTTCTTC. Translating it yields CATVAGGGEQFF.

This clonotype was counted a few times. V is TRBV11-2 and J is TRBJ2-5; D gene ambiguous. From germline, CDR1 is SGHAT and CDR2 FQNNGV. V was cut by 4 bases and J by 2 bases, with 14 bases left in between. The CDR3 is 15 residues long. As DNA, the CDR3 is TGTGCCAGCAGCTCCCCCAAGGGAACTCAAGAGACCCAGTACTTC. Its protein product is CASSSPKGTQETQYF.

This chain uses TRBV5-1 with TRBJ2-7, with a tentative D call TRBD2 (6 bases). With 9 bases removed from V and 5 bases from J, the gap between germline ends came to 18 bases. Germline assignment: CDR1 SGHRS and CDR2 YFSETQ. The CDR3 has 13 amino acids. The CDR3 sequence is CATHKGRIHEQYF. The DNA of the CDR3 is TGCGCCACCCACAAGGGGAGGATCCACGAGCAGTACTTC.

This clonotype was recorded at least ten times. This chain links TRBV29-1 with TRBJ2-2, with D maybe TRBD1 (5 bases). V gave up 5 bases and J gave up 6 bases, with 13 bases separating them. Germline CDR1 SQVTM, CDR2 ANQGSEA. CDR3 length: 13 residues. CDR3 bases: TGCAGCGTTTCTGATACAGGATCCGGGGAGCTGTTTTTT. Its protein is CSVSDTGSGELFF.

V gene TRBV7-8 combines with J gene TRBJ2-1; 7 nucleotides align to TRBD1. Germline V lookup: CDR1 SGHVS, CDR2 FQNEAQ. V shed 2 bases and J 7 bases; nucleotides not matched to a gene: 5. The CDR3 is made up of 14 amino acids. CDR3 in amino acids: CASSLHQGVNEQFF. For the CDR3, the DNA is TGTGCCAGCAGCTTACATCAGGGGGTAAATGAGCAGTTCTTC.

CDR3 DNA: TGTGCCAGCAGTTCCCCCGGTTCACGGCAGGATGGCTACACCTTC. This codes for CASSSPGSRQDGYTF. The chain combines TRBV28 with TRBJ1-2; D is unclear. The germline gives CDR1 MDHEN, CDR2 SYDVKM. CDR3 length: 15 residues. With 4 bases removed from V and 6 bases from J, the gap between germline ends came to 18 bases.

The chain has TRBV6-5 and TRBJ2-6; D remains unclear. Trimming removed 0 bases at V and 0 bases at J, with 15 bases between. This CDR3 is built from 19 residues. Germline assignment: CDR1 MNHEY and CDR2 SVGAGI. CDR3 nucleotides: TGTGCCAGCAGTTACTCCATCGGGTCGCCATCCTCTGGGGCCAACGTCCTGACTTTC. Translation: CASSYSIGSPSSGANVLTF.

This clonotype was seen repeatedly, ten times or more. The CDR3 loop reads CSARGGLDNEQFF. DNA of the CDR3: TGCAGTGCTAGAGGTGGACTAGACAATGAGCAGTTCTTC. The chain uses TRBV20-1 and TRBJ2-1; TRBD2 agrees at 7 bases. Trimming at V came to 1 base and at J to 5 bases, leaving 2 bases not matched to a gene. CDR1 is DFQATT, CDR2 SNEGSKA, per germline (reference sequence). The CDR3 contains 13 residues.

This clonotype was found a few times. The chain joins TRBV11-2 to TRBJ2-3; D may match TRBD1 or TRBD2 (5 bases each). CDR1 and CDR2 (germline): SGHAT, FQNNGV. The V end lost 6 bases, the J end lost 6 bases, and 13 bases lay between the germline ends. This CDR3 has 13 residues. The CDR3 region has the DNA TGTGCCAGCAGGGGATTGGGGGAGGATACGCAGTATTTT. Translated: CASRGLGEDTQYF.

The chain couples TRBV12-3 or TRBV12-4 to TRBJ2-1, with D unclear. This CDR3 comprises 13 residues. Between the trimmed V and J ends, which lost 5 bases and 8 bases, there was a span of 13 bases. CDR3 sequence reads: CASSGDLAYEQFF. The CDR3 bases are TGTGCCAGCAGTGGTGATTTAGCCTATGAGCAGTTCTTC.

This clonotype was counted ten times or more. In nucleotides, the CDR3 is TGCGCCAGCAGTGGGGAGGGAAGCTGGGTCAACGAGCAGTACTTC. Protein sequence: CASSGEGSWVNEQYF. This chain links TRBV5-1 with TRBJ2-7; 7 positions match TRBD2. The J segment lost 5 bases and the V segment lost 5 bases, leaving 13 bases of the junction unmatched. The CDR3 extends over 15 amino acids. Germline-derived CDR1 and CDR2 are SGHRS and YFSETQ.

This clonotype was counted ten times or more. CDR3 amino acids: CASTTGVGSYEQYF. The CDR3, as DNA: TGTGCCAGCACCACAGGGGTGGGCTCCTACGAGCAGTACTTC. V is TRBV7-8 and J is TRBJ2-7, with 7 bases aligning to TRBD1. Germline V gene sequence: CDR1 SGHVS, CDR2 FQNEAQ. The CDR3 consists of 14 residues. V was pared by 7 bases and J by 0 bases, with 6 bases of the junction left unmatched.

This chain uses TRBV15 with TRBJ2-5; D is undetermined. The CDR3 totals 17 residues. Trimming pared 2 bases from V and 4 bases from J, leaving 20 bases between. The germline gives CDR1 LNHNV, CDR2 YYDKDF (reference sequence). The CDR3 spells CATSRTRGKGWGETQYF. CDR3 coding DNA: TGTGCCACCAGCAGAACTCGCGGCAAGGGATGGGGAGAGACCCAGTACTTC.

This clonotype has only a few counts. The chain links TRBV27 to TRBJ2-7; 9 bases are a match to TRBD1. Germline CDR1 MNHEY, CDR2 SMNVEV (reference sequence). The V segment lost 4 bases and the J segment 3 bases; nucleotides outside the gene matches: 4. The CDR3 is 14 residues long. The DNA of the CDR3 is TGTGCCAGCAGTTCCTACAGGGGGCACTACGAGCAGTACTTC. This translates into CASSSYRGHYEQYF.

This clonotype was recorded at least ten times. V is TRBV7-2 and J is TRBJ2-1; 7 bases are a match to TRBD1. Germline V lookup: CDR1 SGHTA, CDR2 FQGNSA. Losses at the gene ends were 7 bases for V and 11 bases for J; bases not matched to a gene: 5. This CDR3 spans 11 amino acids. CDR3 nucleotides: TGTGCCAGCACTGAACAGGGGCAGCAGTTCTTC. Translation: CASTEQGQQFF.

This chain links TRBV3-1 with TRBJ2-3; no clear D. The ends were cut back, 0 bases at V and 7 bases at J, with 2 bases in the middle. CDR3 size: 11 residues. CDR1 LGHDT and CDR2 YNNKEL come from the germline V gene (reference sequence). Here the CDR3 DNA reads TGTGCCAGCAGCCAAGAGAATACGCAGTATTTT. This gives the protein CASSQENTQYF.

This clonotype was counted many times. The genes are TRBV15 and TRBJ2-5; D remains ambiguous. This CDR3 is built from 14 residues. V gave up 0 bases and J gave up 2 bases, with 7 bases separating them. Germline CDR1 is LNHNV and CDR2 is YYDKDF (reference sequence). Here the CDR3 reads CATSRDASQETQYF. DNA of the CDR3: TGTGCCACCAGCAGAGATGCTTCACAAGAGACCCAGTACTTC.

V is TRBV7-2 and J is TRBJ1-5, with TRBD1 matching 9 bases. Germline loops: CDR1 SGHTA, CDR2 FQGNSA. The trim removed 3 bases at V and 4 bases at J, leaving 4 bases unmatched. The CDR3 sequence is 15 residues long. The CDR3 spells CASSFYGQGNQPQHF. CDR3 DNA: TGTGCCAGCAGCTTTTACGGACAGGGGAATCAGCCCCAGCATTTT.